This TCR beta chain was found in a study of blood T cell repertoires in COVID-19. Study-wide context: Both acute and convalescent COVID-19 samples were obtained from the United States, Italy and Spain. PBMCs, B-cell-depleted T cells, or T cells were the source of the cDNA or gDNA that made up the material.

This clone occurred once. V shed 4 bases and J 3 bases; nucleotides not matched to a gene: 10. Per the germline V gene, CDR1 is LGHDT and CDR2 is YNNKEL (reference sequence). The length of the CDR3 is 17 residues. Original methodology: The authors estimated nucleated cell counts from reference gene primer amplification. Sequencing used immunoSEQ multiplex PCR; TCRdb keeps in-frame clones, though not all of them. Clone size and the V and J calls come from that table; the DNA yielded D and trimming. The sample has more than 20,000 clones; roughly nine tenths are singletons. The chain employs TRBV3-1 (or the pseudogene TRBV3-2) and TRBJ2-5; the match to TRBD2 covers 11 bases. The sequence derives from a human donor with active COVID-19. The donor label of this sample is uncertain. The material sequenced was peripheral blood. As DNA, the CDR3 is TGTGCCAGCAGCCTACCTTCCCCGGGACTAGCGGAAGAGACCCAGTACTTC. This gives the protein CASSLPSPGLAEETQYF.